This T cell receptor beta chain was identified during a study of cytotoxic CD8 clonotypes in ibrutinib-treated CLL. Germline CDR1 is SGDLS and CDR2 is YYNGEE. The CDR3 runs to 17 residues. V was clipped by 2 bases and J by 7 bases; unmatched bases: 7. The intended depth for sequencing was 1 in 200,000 to 1 in 1 million T cells. Generated by immunoSEQ multiplex PCR, the TCRdb table keeps only in-frame clones and is missing some. Of approximately 100,000 clones listed, almost 80% are singletons. Cryopreserved PBMCs supplied about 1.8 micrograms of genomic DNA for TCR beta libraries. J is TRBJ2-1 and V is TRBV9; 15 bases are a match to TRBD2. The TCR comes from a human donor with chronic lymphocytic leukemia. The specimen comprised PBMCs, sampled after 12 months of ibrutinib treatment. CDR3 nucleotides: TGTGCCAGCAGCGTGGGGACTAGCGGGGGGCCCTCGAATGAGCAGTTCTTC. It codes for CASSVGTSGGPSNEQFF.